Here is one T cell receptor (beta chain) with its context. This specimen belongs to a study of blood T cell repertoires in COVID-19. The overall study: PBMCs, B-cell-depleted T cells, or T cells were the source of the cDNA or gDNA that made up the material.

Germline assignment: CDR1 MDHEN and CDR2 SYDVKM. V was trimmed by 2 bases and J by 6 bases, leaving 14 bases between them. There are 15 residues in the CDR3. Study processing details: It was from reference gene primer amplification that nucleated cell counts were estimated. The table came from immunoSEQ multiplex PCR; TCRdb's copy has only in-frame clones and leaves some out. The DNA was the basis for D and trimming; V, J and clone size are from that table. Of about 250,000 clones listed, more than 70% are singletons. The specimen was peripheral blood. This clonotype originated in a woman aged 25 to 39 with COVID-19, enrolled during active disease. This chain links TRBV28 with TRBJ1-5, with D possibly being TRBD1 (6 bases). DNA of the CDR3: TGTGCCAGCAGTTTACGGGGGGCCCTCGTTCAGCCCCAGCATTTT. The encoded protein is CASSLRGALVQPQHF.